Included here is one TCR beta chain sequence, with context. The authors prepared the TCRbeta library with unique molecular identifiers. TCRdb re-called the PCR reads through MiXCR, storing one row per CDR3 protein. The table lists 700,000 or so distinct CDR3 sequences, about 12% of them singletons. The data belong to a study of T-cell reconstitution after alpha-beta-depleted transplantation in children. This CDR3 contains 16 residues. V shed 3 bases, J shed 1 base, and the junction held 8 bases outside the gene matches. The germline V gene has CDR1 DFQATT and CDR2 SNEGSKA (reference sequence). The clonotype was recovered from a girl aged 2 to 9 with congenital amegakaryocytic thrombocytopenia, due to receive a stem cell transplant. The sequencing here drew on PBMCs, taken before TCRalphabeta/CD19-depleted stem cell transplant. J is TRBJ2-2 and V is TRBV20-1; TRBD1 matches 7 bases. CDR3 loop: CSARPGGKMNTGELFF. CDR3 DNA sequence: TGCAGTGCTAGGCCAGGGGGAAAGATGAACACCGGGGAGCTGTTTTTT.